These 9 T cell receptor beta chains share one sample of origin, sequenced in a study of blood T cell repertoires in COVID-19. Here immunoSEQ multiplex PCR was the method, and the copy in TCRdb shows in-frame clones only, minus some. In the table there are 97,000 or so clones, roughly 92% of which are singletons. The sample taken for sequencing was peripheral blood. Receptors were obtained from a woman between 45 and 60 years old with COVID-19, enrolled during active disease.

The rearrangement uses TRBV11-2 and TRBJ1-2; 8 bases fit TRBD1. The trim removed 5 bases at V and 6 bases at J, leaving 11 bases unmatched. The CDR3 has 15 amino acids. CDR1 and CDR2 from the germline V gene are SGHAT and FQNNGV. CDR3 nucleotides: TGTGCCAGCAGCCCGGGGGACAGGCCGTCTGATGGCTACACCTTC. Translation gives CASSPGDRPSDGYTF. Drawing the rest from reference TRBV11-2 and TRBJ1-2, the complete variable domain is EAGVAQSPRYKIIEKRQSVAFWCNPISGHATLYWYQQILGQGPKLLIQFQNNGVVDDSQLPKDRFSAERLKGVDSTLKIQPAKLEDSAVYLCASSPGDRPSDGYTFGSGTRLTVV.

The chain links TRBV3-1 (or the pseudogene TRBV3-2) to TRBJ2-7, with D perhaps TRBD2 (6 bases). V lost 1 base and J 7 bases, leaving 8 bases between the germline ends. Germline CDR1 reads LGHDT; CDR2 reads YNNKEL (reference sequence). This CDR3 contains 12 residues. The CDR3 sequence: CASSQGGREQYF. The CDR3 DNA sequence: TGTGCCAGCAGCCAAGGGGGGAGGGAGCAGTACTTC.

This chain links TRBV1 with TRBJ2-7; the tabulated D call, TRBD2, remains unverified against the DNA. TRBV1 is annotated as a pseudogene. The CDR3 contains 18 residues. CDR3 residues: CTSSRGLAGGPGPYEQYV. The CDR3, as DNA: TGCACCAGCAGCCGGGGACTAGCGGGGGGGCCCGGTCCCTACGAGCAGTACGTC.

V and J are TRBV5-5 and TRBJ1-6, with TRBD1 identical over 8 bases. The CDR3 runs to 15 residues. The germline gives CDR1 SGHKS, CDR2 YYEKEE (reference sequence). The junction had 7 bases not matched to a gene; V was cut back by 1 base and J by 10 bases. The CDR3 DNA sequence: TGTGCCAGCAGCTTGAGGGGACAGGTTGAGTCACCCCTCCACTTT. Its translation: CASSLRGQVESPLHF.

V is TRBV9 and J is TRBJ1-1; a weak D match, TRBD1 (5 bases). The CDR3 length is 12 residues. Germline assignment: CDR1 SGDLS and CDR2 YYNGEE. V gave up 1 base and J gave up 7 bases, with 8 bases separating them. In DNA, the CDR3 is TGTGCCAGCAGCGTAACAGGCAATGAAGCTTTCTTT. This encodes CASSVTGNEAFF.

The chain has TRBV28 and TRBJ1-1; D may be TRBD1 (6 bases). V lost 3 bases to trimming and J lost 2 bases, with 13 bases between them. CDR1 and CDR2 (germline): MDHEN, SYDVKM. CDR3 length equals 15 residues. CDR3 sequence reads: CASSFAGEINTEAFF. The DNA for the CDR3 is TGTGCCAGCAGTTTCGCAGGGGAAATCAACACTGAAGCTTTCTTT. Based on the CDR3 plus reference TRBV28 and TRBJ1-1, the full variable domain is DVKVTQSSRYLVKRTGEKVFLECVQDMDHENMFWYRQDPGLGLRLIYFSYDVKMKEKGDIPEGYSVSREKKERFSLILESASTNQTSMYLCASSFAGEINTEAFFGQGTRLTVV.

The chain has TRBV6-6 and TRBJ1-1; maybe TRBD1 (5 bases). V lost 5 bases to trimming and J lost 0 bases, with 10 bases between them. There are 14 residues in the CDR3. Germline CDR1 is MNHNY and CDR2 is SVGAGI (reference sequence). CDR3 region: CASSGTGLNTEAFF. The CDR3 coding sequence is TGTGCCAGCAGTGGGACTGGCTTGAACACTGAAGCTTTCTTT.

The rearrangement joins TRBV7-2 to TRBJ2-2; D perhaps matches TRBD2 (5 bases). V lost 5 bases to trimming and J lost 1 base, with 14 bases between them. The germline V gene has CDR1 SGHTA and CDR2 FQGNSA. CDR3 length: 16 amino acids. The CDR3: CASSPRAGGNTGELFF. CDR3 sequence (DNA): TGTGCCAGCAGCCCTAGGGCGGGCGGGAACACCGGGGAGCTGTTTTTT.

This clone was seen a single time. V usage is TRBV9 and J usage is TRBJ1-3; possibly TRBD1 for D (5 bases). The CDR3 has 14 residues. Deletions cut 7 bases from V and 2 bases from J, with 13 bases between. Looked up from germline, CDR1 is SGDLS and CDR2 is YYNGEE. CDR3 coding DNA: TGTGCCAGCGCCCAGGGAGGGACTGGAAACACCATATATTTT. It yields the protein CASAQGGTGNTIYF. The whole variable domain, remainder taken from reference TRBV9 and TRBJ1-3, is DSGVTQTPKHLITATGQRVTLRCSPRSGDLSVYWYQQSLDQGLQFLIQYYNGEERAKGNILERFSAQQFPDLHSELNLSSLELGDSALYFCASAQGGTGNTIYFGEGSWLTVV.